The 9 T cell receptor beta chains presented below share a single source sample, sequenced in a study of cytomegalovirus exposure and HLA in healthy donors. The PCR employed 60 Vbeta primers together with 13 Jbeta primers. Clones were read by immunoSEQ multiplex PCR, and TCRdb kept only the in-frame ones, dropping some. This table has about 100,000 clones, about 74% appearing once. Material: PBMCs. The receptors were gathered from a woman aged 18-30 years in good health and CMV-seropositive.

The chain couples TRBV19 to TRBJ2-1; D possibly corresponds to TRBD2 (6 bases). Germline V lookup: CDR1 LNHDA, CDR2 SQIVND (reference sequence). The V end lost 2 bases, the J end lost 4 bases, and 12 bases lay between the germline ends. The CDR3 runs 15 residues. CDR3 nucleotides: TGTGCCAGTAGTATAATAGCGGAGCTATACAATGAGCAGTTCTTC. Translated: CASSIIAELYNEQFF.

This clone was seen just once. The chain joins TRBV19 to TRBJ2-5; possibly TRBD2 for D (5 bases). The CDR3 totals 14 residues. CDR1 and CDR2 from the germline V gene are LNHDA and SQIVND (reference sequence). V lost 4 bases and J lost 3, with 12 bases in between. In nucleotides, the CDR3 is TGTGCCAGTAGTACGCCGGGAACAGAAGAGACCCAGTACTTC. This sequence encodes CASSTPGTEETQYF.

V gene TRBV5-1 combines with J gene TRBJ1-2; tentative D call: TRBD1 (6 bases). The CDR3 consists of 13 residues. V lost 0 bases and J 4 bases, leaving 7 bases between the germline ends. From germline, CDR1 is SGHRS and CDR2 YFSETQ. Written as DNA, the CDR3 is TGCGCCAGCAGCTTGGCCAGGGGCTATGGCTACACCTTC. Translated, it gives CASSLARGYGYTF.

This clone came up once. The rearrangement links TRBV18 to TRBJ1-1; D unclear. The germline gives CDR1 KGHSH, CDR2 LQKENI. Trimming took off 1 base at V and 5 bases at J, with 5 bases between the two ends. The CDR3 length is 12 residues. The CDR3 loop is CASSPQRTEAFF. The CDR3 region has the DNA TGTGCCAGCTCACCACAGAGGACTGAAGCTTTCTTT. The full variable domain, its missing parts supplied by reference TRBV18 and TRBJ1-1, is NAGVMQNPRHLVRRRGQEARLRCSPMKGHSHVYWYRQLPEEGLKFMVYLQKENIIDESGMPKERFSAEFPKEGPSILRIQQVVRGDSAAYFCASSPQRTEAFFGQGTRLTVV.

The chain recombines TRBV9 with TRBJ2-7; 12 bases are shared with TRBD1. V lost 4 bases, J lost 3 bases, and 5 bases stayed unmatched. This CDR3 has 15 residues. Germline V gene sequence: CDR1 SGDLS, CDR2 YYNGEE. CDR3 sequence reads: CASSPGTGGYYEQYF. The CDR3 DNA follows: TGTGCCAGCAGCCCCGGGACAGGGGGCTACTACGAGCAGTACTTC.

This rearrangement joins TRBV21-1 to TRBJ2-6; the DNA was not used to check the table's D call, TRBD1. TRBV21-1 is flagged as a pseudogene. This CDR3 is built from 16 residues. CDR3 amino acids: CASSKVGRQGARVLTF. As DNA, the CDR3 is TGTGCCAGCAGCAAAGTGGGGAGACAGGGGGCTCGAGTCCTGACTTTC.

This clone was picked up one time. The rearrangement uses TRBV11-2 and TRBJ2-2, with D tentatively TRBD1 (6 bases). The V end was cut by 2 bases, the J end by 3 bases, with 19 bases between. The germline V gene has CDR1 SGHAT and CDR2 FQNNGV. The CDR3 contains 18 residues. The CDR3 sequence: CASSLKAPDRLHTGELFF. The CDR3, as DNA: TGTGCCAGCAGCTTAAAGGCCCCTGACAGGCTACACACCGGGGAGCTGTTTTTT. Full variable domain (outside the CDR3, taken from reference TRBV11-2 and TRBJ2-2): EAGVAQSPRYKIIEKRQSVAFWCNPISGHATLYWYQQILGQGPKLLIQFQNNGVVDDSQLPKDRFSAERLKGVDSTLKIQPAKLEDSAVYLCASSLKAPDRLHTGELFFGEGSRLTVL.

V and J are TRBV28 and TRBJ2-7; 10 bases are a match to TRBD2. The CDR3 is made up of 19 amino acids. Germline V lookup: CDR1 MDHEN, CDR2 SYDVKM. After removal of 5 bases from V and 0 bases from J, the junction contained 16 bases not matched to a gene. The CDR3 bases are TGTGCCAGCAGTCCGTTACGGGGTGGGGCTAGCGGGAGCTCCTACGAGCAGTACTTC. Amino acids: CASSPLRGGASGSSYEQYF.

This chain links TRBV6-1 with TRBJ2-5; TRBD2 aligns across 13 bases. CDR1 is MNHNS and CDR2 is SASEGT in the germline V gene. This CDR3 contains 15 residues. V trimming: 8 bases; J trimming: 0 bases; junction bases outside the gene matches: 3. The CDR3 coding sequence is TGTGCCAGCGGGGGGACTAGCGGGGACCAAGAGACCCAGTACTTC. Translated, it gives CASGGTSGDQETQYF.